The 11 T cell receptor beta chains given below trace back to one sample, sequenced in a study of blood T cell repertoires in COVID-19 (dated by TCRdb to about 2020). The library was generated by the immunoSEQ multiplex PCR assay. TCRdb took this table from immuneACCESS and kept in-frame rearrangements with V and J called. Such tables lack part of the clones; where checked against another copy, unresolved V genes explain under half of the gap, and the rest is unexplained. For this sample there are roughly 80,000 clones; roughly 87% appear just once. The ten largest make up approximately 12% of the sample. Sequenced: peripheral blood. Receptors were obtained from a man aged 80 or over with acute or convalescent COVID-19.

This chain uses TRBV2 with TRBJ2-2; D might be TRBD1 (5 bases). With 3 bases removed from V and 5 bases from J, the gap between germline ends came to 13 bases. Germline V gene sequence: CDR1 SNHLY, CDR2 FYNNEI. The CDR3 has 15 amino acids. The chain's CDR3 is CASSEQGMETGELFF. The CDR3 bases are TGTGCCAGCAGTGAGCAGGGCATGGAGACCGGGGAGCTGTTTTTT.

J is TRBJ2-5 and V is TRBV7-8, with 7 bases that match TRBD2. This CDR3 comprises 15 residues. V was pared by 5 bases and J by 2 bases, with 8 bases of the junction left unmatched. CDR1 is SGHVS and CDR2 is FQNEAQ in the germline V gene. The CDR3 region is CASSPGWGGQETQYF. DNA of the CDR3: TGTGCCAGCAGCCCGGGATGGGGGGGGCAAGAGACCCAGTACTTC.

This chain links TRBV3-1 (or the pseudogene TRBV3-2) with TRBJ2-2; 13 bases are a match to TRBD2. The CDR3 has 16 residues. From germline, CDR1 is LGHDT and CDR2 YNNKEL (reference sequence). The junction had 5 bases not matched to a gene; V was cut back by 4 bases and J by 6 bases. The CDR3 nucleotides are TGTGCCAGCAGCCCACCGGGACTAGCGGGGTCCGGGGAGCTGTTTTTT. It is translated as CASSPPGLAGSGELFF.

The chain couples TRBV9 to TRBJ2-6; no clear D gene. V was clipped by 0 bases and J by 0 bases, with 7 bases between them. Germline V CDR1 and CDR2: SGDLS, YYNGEE. The CDR3 covers 16 residues. CDR3 nucleotide sequence: TGTGCCAGCAGCGTAGTGAGGAGCTCTGGGGCCAACGTCCTGACTTTC. This gives the protein CASSVVRSSGANVLTF.

The rearrangement links TRBV2 to TRBJ2-3, with D possibly TRBD2 on 6 matching bases. The CDR3 spans 14 residues. The germline CDR1 and CDR2 sequences are SNHLY and FYNNEI. V was clipped by 6 bases and J by 8 bases, with 18 bases between them. In DNA, the CDR3 is TGTGCCAGCAGCCAAGGGACTCACACACGTACGCAGTATTTT. Translation gives CASSQGTHTRTQYF.

The chain recombines TRBV2 with TRBJ1-2, with a weak D call TRBD1 (5 bases). The CDR3 is 13 amino acids. V was shortened by 8 bases and J by 4 bases, with 14 bases between the two germline ends. The germline gives CDR1 SNHLY, CDR2 FYNNEI. The CDR3 region has the DNA TGTGCCAGCGTGTTGGGGGGAGGCTATGGCTACACCTTC. This sequence encodes CASVLGGGYGYTF.

The chain couples TRBV29-1 to TRBJ2-1; D perhaps matches TRBD2 (5 bases). The ends were cut back, 3 bases at V and 4 bases at J, with 13 bases in the middle. This CDR3 is built from 14 residues. Germline lookup yields CDR1 SQVTM and CDR2 ANQGSEA. The DNA of the CDR3 is TGCAGCGTTGAGACGGACGCGGGTTACAATGAGCAGTTCTTC. The encoded protein is CSVETDAGYNEQFF.

The V call is TRBV5-1, the J call TRBJ2-7; 9 nucleotides line up with TRBD1. With 4 bases clipped from V and 0 bases from J, the junction kept 8 bases outside the gene matches. The germline V gene encodes CDR1 SGHRS and CDR2 YFSETQ. This CDR3 spans 16 amino acids. The CDR3 loop reads CASSRDRDRASYEQYF. CDR3 nucleotides: TGCGCCAGCAGCAGGGACCGGGACAGGGCCTCCTACGAGCAGTACTTC.

The chain is built from TRBV5-1 and TRBJ2-3, with 11 bases lining up with TRBD2. The V gene end was trimmed by 0 bases and the J gene end by 6 bases; junction bases not matched to a gene: 6. CDR1 SGHRS and CDR2 YFSETQ come from the germline V gene. The CDR3 loop spans 16 amino acids. CDR3 DNA sequence: TGCGCCAGCAGCTTGGAGGTAGCGGGGGGGGCCGATACGCAGTATTTT. It codes for CASSLEVAGGADTQYF.

This chain joins TRBV5-4 and TRBJ1-2; D not resolved. Looked up from germline, CDR1 is SGHNT and CDR2 is YYREEE (reference sequence). V was shortened by 0 bases and J by 2 bases, with 8 bases between the two germline ends. The CDR3 runs 14 residues. The CDR3 DNA follows: TGTGCCAGCAGCTTGGGATTACGGAACTATGGCTACACCTTC. Encoded protein: CASSLGLRNYGYTF.

This chain uses TRBV6-6 with TRBJ2-3; 10 bases align to TRBD1. The CDR3 length is 15 residues. Germline V gene sequence: CDR1 MNHNY, CDR2 SVGAGI (reference sequence). Losses at the gene ends were 6 bases for V and 6 bases for J; bases not matched to a gene: 9. CDR3: CASSQTGGSLDTQYF. The CDR3 DNA reads as TGTGCCAGCAGCCAGACAGGGGGCTCCCTTGATACGCAGTATTTT.